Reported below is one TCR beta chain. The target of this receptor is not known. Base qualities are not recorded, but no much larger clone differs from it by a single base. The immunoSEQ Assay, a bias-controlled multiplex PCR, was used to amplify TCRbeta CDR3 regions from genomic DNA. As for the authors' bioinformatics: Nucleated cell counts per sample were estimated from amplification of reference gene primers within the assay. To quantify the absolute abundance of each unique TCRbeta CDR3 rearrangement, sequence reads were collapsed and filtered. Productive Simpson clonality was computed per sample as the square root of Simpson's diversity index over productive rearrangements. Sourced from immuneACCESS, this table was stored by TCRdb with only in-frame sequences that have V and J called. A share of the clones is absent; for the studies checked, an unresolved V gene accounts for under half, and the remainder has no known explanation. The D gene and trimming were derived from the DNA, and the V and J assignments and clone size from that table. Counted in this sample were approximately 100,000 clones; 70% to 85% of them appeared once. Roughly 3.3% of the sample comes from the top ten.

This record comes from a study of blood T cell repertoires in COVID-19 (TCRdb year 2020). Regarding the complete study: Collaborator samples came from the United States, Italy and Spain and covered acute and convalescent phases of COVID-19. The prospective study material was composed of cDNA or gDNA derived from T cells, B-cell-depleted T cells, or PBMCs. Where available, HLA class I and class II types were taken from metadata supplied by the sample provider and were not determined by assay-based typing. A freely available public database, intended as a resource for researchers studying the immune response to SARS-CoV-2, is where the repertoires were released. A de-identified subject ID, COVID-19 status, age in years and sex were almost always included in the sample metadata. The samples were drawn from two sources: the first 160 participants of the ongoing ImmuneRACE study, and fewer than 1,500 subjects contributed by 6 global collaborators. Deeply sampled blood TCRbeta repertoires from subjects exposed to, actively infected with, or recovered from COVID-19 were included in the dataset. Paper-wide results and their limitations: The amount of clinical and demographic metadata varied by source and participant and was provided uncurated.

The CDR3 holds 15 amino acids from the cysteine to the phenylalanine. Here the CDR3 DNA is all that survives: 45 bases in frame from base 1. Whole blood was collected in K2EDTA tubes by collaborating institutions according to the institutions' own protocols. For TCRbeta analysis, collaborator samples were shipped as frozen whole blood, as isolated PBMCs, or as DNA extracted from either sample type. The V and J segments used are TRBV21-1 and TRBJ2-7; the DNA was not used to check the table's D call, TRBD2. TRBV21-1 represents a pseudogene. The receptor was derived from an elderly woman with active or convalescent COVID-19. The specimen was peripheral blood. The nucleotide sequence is TGTGCCAGCAGTAACACTAGCGGCCACTCCTACGAGCAGTACTTC. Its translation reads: CASSNTSGHSYEQYF.